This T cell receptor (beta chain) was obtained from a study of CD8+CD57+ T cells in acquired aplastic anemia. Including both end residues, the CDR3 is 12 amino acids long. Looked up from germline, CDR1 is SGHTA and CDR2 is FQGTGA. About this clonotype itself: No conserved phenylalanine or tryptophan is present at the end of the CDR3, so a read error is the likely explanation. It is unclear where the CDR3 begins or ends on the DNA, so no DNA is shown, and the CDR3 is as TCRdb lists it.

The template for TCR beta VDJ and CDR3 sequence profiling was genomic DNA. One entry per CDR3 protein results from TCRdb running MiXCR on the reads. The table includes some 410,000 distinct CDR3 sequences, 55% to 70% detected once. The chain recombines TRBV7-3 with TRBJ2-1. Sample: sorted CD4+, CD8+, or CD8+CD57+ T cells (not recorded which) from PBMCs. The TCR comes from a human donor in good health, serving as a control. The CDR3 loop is CASSAGQEEQFA.